Following are 20 T cell receptor beta chains from one sample sequenced in a study of shared T cell receptors in the human thymus. Here immunoSEQ multiplex PCR was the method, and the copy in TCRdb shows in-frame clones only, minus some. This sample has hundreds of thousands of clones, with approximately 95% found just once. Sequenced sample: thymocytes. These receptor sequences come from a human donor.

The rearrangement joins TRBV5-1 to TRBJ2-1; the match to TRBD1 covers 10 bases. Trimming at V came to 1 base and at J to 8 bases, leaving 9 bases not matched to a gene. CDR1 is SGHRS, CDR2 YFSETQ, per germline. This CDR3 is built from 16 residues. CDR3 amino acids: CASSLPPTGTGDEQFF. CDR3 DNA sequence: TGCGCCAGCAGCTTGCCACCAACCGGGACAGGGGATGAGCAGTTCTTC.

The chain joins TRBV28 to TRBJ2-7; weak D call: TRBD2 (7 bases). Germline V gene data show CDR1 as MDHEN and CDR2 as SYDVKM. Trimming took 6 bases from V and 4 from J, leaving 28 bases between them. CDR3 length: 18 residues. The CDR3 is CASSQGGRESPMGYEQYF. The DNA of the CDR3 is TGTGCCAGCAGCCAAGGGGGGCGGGAGAGCCCTATGGGATACGAGCAGTACTTC. Full variable domain (rest looked up from reference TRBV28 and TRBJ2-7): DVKVTQSSRYLVKRTGEKVFLECVQDMDHENMFWYRQDPGLGLRLIYFSYDVKMKEKGDIPEGYSVSREKKERFSLILESASTNQTSMYLCASSQGGRESPMGYEQYFGPGTRLTVT.

The rearrangement links TRBV28 to TRBJ1-2, with a possible D match to TRBD1 (6 bases). This CDR3 has 16 amino acids. CDR1 MDHEN and CDR2 SYDVKM come from the germline V gene. The germline V and J ends were trimmed by 3 bases and 2 bases, with 16 bases remaining between them. For the CDR3, the DNA is TGTGCCAGCAGTTTCGGAACAGGGCAGGGGAACTATGGCTACACCTTC. Amino acid sequence: CASSFGTGQGNYGYTF.

This sequence joins TRBV7-9 and TRBJ2-1; 7 positions match TRBD1. Per germline, CDR1 SEHNR and CDR2 FQNEAQ (reference sequence). V was clipped by 4 bases and J by 3 bases; unmatched bases: 3. The CDR3 length is 14 residues. CDR3 sequence: CASSYRQGYNEQFF. In DNA form, the CDR3 reads TGTGCCAGCAGCTACCGACAGGGCTACAATGAGCAGTTCTTC.

In this sample, this clone turned up a few times. The J gene is TRBJ1-1, the V gene TRBV9; D is undetermined. The V gene's germline CDR1 is SGDLS and CDR2 YYNGEE. This CDR3 has 15 residues. V dropped 4 bases and J dropped 0 bases, with 13 bases sitting between them. The CDR3 DNA sequence: TGTGCCAGCAGCCCGCACCGCGCCCTGAACACTGAAGCTTTCTTT. This translates into CASSPHRALNTEAFF.

The chain carries TRBV7-8 and TRBJ2-5, with D possibly TRBD2 on 5 matching bases. V lost 0 bases and J 7 bases, leaving 21 bases between the germline ends. The CDR3 is 17 residues long. The V gene's germline CDR1 is SGHVS and CDR2 FQNEAQ. In DNA form, the CDR3 reads TGTGCCAGCAGCTTAGCGCGAGTGACAAGGAGGCCTTGGACCCAGTACTTC. Residues: CASSLARVTRRPWTQYF.

The chain combines TRBV10-3 with TRBJ1-3; 12 bases align to TRBD1. The V gene's germline CDR1 is ENHRY and CDR2 SYGVKD. J gave up 4 bases and V 4 bases, and 5 bases lay outside the gene matches. CDR3 length equals 16 residues. CDR3 DNA sequence: TGTGCCATCAGTGTGGGACAGGGGGCGAGAGGAAACACCATATATTTT. The encoded protein is CAISVGQGARGNTIYF.

CDR3 coding DNA: TGTGCCAGCAGATTGGACAGGGGGCAAGGCTATGGCTACACCTTC. The encoded protein is CASRLDRGQGYGYTF. The chain couples TRBV6-1 to TRBJ1-2; 11 bases match TRBD1. Germline CDR1 is MNHNS and CDR2 is SASEGT. Losses at the gene ends were 6 bases for V and 4 bases for J; bases not matched to a gene: 7. CDR3 length: 15 residues.

The sample holds a few counts of this clone. V is TRBV7-6 and J is TRBJ2-2; D gene ambiguous. The germline V gene has CDR1 SGHVS and CDR2 FNYEAQ. Trimming removed 3 bases at V and 0 bases at J, with 5 bases between. This CDR3 region has 14 residues. This chain's CDR3 is CASSFTSNTGELFF. Written as DNA, the CDR3 is TGTGCCAGCAGCTTTACTTCGAACACCGGGGAGCTGTTTTTT.

The chain has TRBV27 and TRBJ2-3; 11 bases line up with TRBD2. The CDR3 length is 21 residues. J lost 2 bases, V lost 0 bases, and 16 bases had no gene match. Germline assignment: CDR1 MNHEY and CDR2 SMNVEV (reference sequence). DNA of the CDR3: TGTGCCAGCAGTTTATCGGTTTCAGCCCTAGCGGGAGGACTATACACAGATACGCAGTATTTT. Translated, it gives CASSLSVSALAGGLYTDTQYF.

The chain has TRBV25-1 and TRBJ2-2, with unresolved D. This CDR3 has 13 amino acids. Germline assignment: CDR1 MGHDK and CDR2 SYGVNS. V was pared by 4 bases and J by 6 bases, with 9 bases between. Here the CDR3 DNA reads TGTGCCAGCAGTGGAGAGGAACCCGGGGAGCTGTTTTTT. This codes for CASSGEEPGELFF. Looking up the rest from reference TRBV25-1 and TRBJ2-2 gives the full variable domain: EADIYQTPRYLVIGTGKKITLECSQTMGHDKMYWYQQDPGMELHLIHYSYGVNSTEKGDLSSESTVSRIRTEHFPLTLESARPSHTSQYLCASSGEEPGELFFGEGSRLTVL.

The chain joins TRBV28 to TRBJ1-1; D remains unclear. The germline V and J ends were trimmed by 3 bases and 4 bases, with 6 bases remaining between them. The germline CDR1 and CDR2 sequences are MDHEN and SYDVKM. This CDR3 region has 12 residues. The CDR3 nucleotides read TGTGCCAGCAGTTTTTGGGCCACTGAAGCTTTCTTT. It yields the protein CASSFWATEAFF.

The V and J genes are TRBV10-2 and TRBJ2-5; 14 bases align to TRBD2. Germline V gene sequence: CDR1 WSHSY, CDR2 SAAADI. V shed 2 bases and J 4 bases; nucleotides not matched to a gene: 3. This CDR3 is 16 amino acids long. The CDR3 here is CASSEPTSGRAETQYF. The CDR3 DNA reads as TGCGCCAGCAGTGAGCCGACTAGCGGGAGGGCAGAGACCCAGTACTTC.

V and J are TRBV5-1 and TRBJ2-6, with D uncertain. The germline gives CDR1 SGHRS, CDR2 YFSETQ. This CDR3 has 16 amino acids. Trimming cost V 2 bases and J 0 bases, with 9 bases left between them. The CDR3 DNA sequence: TGCGCCAGCAGCTTAAGGGAAACCTCTGGGGCCAACGTCCTGACTTTC. Its protein is CASSLRETSGANVLTF. The whole variable domain, filled in from reference TRBV5-1 and TRBJ2-6, reads KAGVTQTPRYLIKTRGQQVTLSCSPISGHRSVSWYQQTPGQGLQFLFEYFSETQRNKGNFPGRFSGRQFSNSRSEMNVSTLELGDSALYLCASSLRETSGANVLTFGAGSRLTVL.

The J gene is TRBJ2-7, the V gene TRBV27; D may be TRBD2 (7 bases). Trimming removed 6 bases at V and 4 bases at J, with 19 bases between. Looked up from germline, CDR1 is MNHEY and CDR2 is SMNVEV (reference sequence). The CDR3 contains 15 residues. The CDR3 region is CASRLRGALGYEQYF. The CDR3 bases are TGTGCCAGCAGACTACGGGGGGCGTTGGGGTACGAGCAGTACTTC.

This clone has a single count. The chain combines TRBV9 with TRBJ2-7, with 7 bases that match TRBD2. The V segment lost 4 bases and the J segment 0 bases; nucleotides outside the gene matches: 7. CDR3 length equals 15 residues. Germline V gene sequence: CDR1 SGDLS, CDR2 YYNGEE. DNA of the CDR3: TGTGCCAGCAGCCGTGGGGGAGGGCCCTCCTACGAGCAGTACTTC. It encodes CASSRGGGPSYEQYF.

The chain has TRBV28 and TRBJ1-2; the D is unclear. V lost 2 bases, J lost 4 bases, and 20 bases lay in between. The CDR3 loop spans 17 amino acids. From germline, CDR1 is MDHEN and CDR2 SYDVKM. CDR3 DNA sequence: TGTGCCAGCAGTTTAGATCCCCCCGGGGAGCGAAGCTATGGCTACACCTTC. Translating it yields CASSLDPPGERSYGYTF.

The table lists this clone with a count of one. The chain couples TRBV21-1 to TRBJ2-6; the table names TRBD1, a call not compared with the DNA. TRBV21-1 is a pseudogene segment. This CDR3 comprises 19 residues. For the CDR3, the DNA is TGTGCCAGCATTCATTGGGGGATGGAAAACAGGGCCGGGGCCAACGTCCTGACTTTC. Translating gives CASIHWGMENRAGANVLTF.

The gene calls are TRBV27 and TRBJ2-1; 13 bases line up with TRBD2. V was clipped by 5 bases and J by 7 bases; unmatched bases: 11. The CDR3 is 17 amino acids. Germline CDR1 MNHEY, CDR2 SMNVEV (reference sequence). The CDR3 DNA is TGTGCCAGCAGTATTCCCGGGACTAGCGGGAAAGGGAATGAGCAGTTCTTC. It translates to CASSIPGTSGKGNEQFF.

This clone was recorded once. This chain joins TRBV11-2 and TRBJ2-1; TRBD1 aligns across 7 bases. This CDR3 is built from 18 residues. The V and J ends lost 3 bases and 3 bases, in that order; junction bases with no gene match: 14. The V gene's germline CDR1 is SGHAT and CDR2 FQNNGV. CDR3 coding DNA: TGTGCCAGCAGCTTGAGGGGCGACAGGGTTGGATACTACAATGAGCAGTTCTTC. Protein: CASSLRGDRVGYYNEQFF.